Listed below are T cell receptor beta chains from one sample, sequenced in a study of radiotherapy plus CTLA-4 blockade in lung cancer. Sequencing was performed with immunoSEQ multiplex PCR; in TCRdb, only in-frame clones are kept and a portion is missing. The table includes some 23,000 clones, about three quarters detected once. The source material was peripheral blood, sampled from a patient treated with radiotherapy plus ipilimumab. The receptors shown here come from a human donor with non-small cell lung cancer who had stable disease on radiotherapy plus ipilimumab. CDR3s include the opening cysteine and the closing phenylalanine or tryptophan. The order of the fields is D gene, J gene, clone size, V gene, CDR3 DNA, CDR3 protein. D genes are given only for firm matches. Clone sizes are given selectively: once, few, many, or a class where the clone is expanded.

D: -
J: TRBJ2-5
size: -
V: TRBV7-9
DNA: TGTGCCAGCAGCTCAGGGGAGACCCAGTACTTC
CDR3: CASSSGETQYF

D: -
J: TRBJ1-1
size: medium-sized
V: TRBV28
DNA: TGTGCCAGCAGTCATCCCTTTAAGGGAGGAACTGAAGCTTTCTTT
CDR3: CASSHPFKGGTEAFF

D: -
J: TRBJ1-1
size: few
V: TRBV7-9
DNA: TGTGCCAGCAGCTTTCTGGGGAGCACTGAAGCTTTCTTT
CDR3: CASSFLGSTEAFF

D: -
J: TRBJ2-5
size: few
V: TRBV6-1
DNA: TGTGCCAGCGGAGGAAAGCAAGAGACCCAGTACTTC
CDR3: CASGGKQETQYF

D: TRBD2
J: TRBJ2-7
size: -
V: TRBV5-6
DNA: TGTGCCAGCAGCTTGGAGGGGAGCGGGAGGCGCCACGAGCAGTACTTC
CDR3: CASSLEGSGRRHEQYF

D: -
J: TRBJ2-3
size: few
V: TRBV5-1
DNA: TGCGCCAGCAGCTTGGGCAACGCAGATACGCAGTATTTT
CDR3: CASSLGNADTQYF

D: -
J: TRBJ2-3
size: -
V: TRBV7-9
DNA: TGTGCCAGCAGTACGGCCCGGGGGGCAGGCACAGATACGCAGTATTTT
CDR3: CASSTARGAGTDTQYF

D: -
J: TRBJ2-6
size: -
V: TRBV6-1
DNA: TGTGCCAGCAGACATACAAGCTCTGGGGCCAACGTCCTGACTTTC
CDR3: CASRHTSSGANVLTF

D: TRBD1
J: TRBJ1-3
size: -
V: TRBV18
DNA: TGTGCCAGCGCCCAGGGGGCGAGCTCTGGAAACACCATATATTTT
CDR3: CASAQGASSGNTIYF

D: -
J: TRBJ2-6
size: -
V: TRBV29-1
DNA: TGCAGCGTTGAGGGGGCGGGAGTATATGATGGGGCCAACGTCCTGACTTTC
CDR3: CSVEGAGVYDGANVLTF

D: -
J: TRBJ1-1
size: -
V: TRBV2
DNA: TGTGCCAGCAGTGAAAGGGCTTTCTTT
CDR3: CASSERAFF

D: TRBD1
J: TRBJ1-5
size: -
V: TRBV5-4
DNA: TGTGCCAGCAGCTTACAGGGGATTAATCAGCCCCAGCATTTT
CDR3: CASSLQGINQPQHF

D: TRBD1
J: TRBJ2-3
size: -
V: TRBV19
DNA: TGTGCCAGTAGTATTGGGCGGACAGGGGGCATAGATACGCAGTATTTT
CDR3: CASSIGRTGGIDTQYF

D: -
J: TRBJ1-3
size: -
V: TRBV7-2
DNA: TGTGCCAGCAGCTTAACAGGGAGGGGAAACACCATATATTTT
CDR3: CASSLTGRGNTIYF

D: TRBD2
J: TRBJ2-1
size: -
V: TRBV7-9
DNA: TGTGCCAGCAGCCTACAGGCGGGAGTGTGGTATGAGCAGTTCTTC
CDR3: CASSLQAGVWYEQFF

D: TRBD1
J: TRBJ2-3
size: few
V: TRBV4-3
DNA: TGCGCCAGCAGCCGCGTTTGGACAGGAAGCACAGATACGCAGTATTTT
CDR3: CASSRVWTGSTDTQYF

D: -
J: TRBJ1-5
size: -
V: TRBV27
DNA: TGTGCCAGCAGTTTATCGGGCCTTGGGCAGGGTCTGAGTCAGCCCCAGCATTTT
CDR3: CASSLSGLGQGLSQPQHF

D: TRBD1
J: TRBJ1-3
size: -
V: TRBV5-4
DNA: TGTGCCAGCAGCTCAGGACAGGGGGCTTTTGGAAACACCATATATTTT
CDR3: CASSSGQGAFGNTIYF

D: TRBD2
J: TRBJ2-3
size: once
V: TRBV5-4
DNA: TGTGCCAGCAGCCGCGTCTCTAGCGGGGTTAGCACAGATACGCAGTATTTT
CDR3: CASSRVSSGVSTDTQYF

D: TRBD1
J: TRBJ1-5
size: once
V: TRBV7-2
DNA: TGTGCCAGCAGCTTCACAGGGGGCAATCAGCCCCAGCATTTT
CDR3: CASSFTGGNQPQHF

D: TRBD1
J: TRBJ2-7
size: -
V: TRBV19
DNA: TGTGCCAGTAGTATAGACCGACAGGGATACTACGAGCAGTACTTC
CDR3: CASSIDRQGYYEQYF

D: TRBD1
J: TRBJ1-1
size: -
V: TRBV18
DNA: TGTGCCAGCTCACCACCGAGGACAGGGGGCTTCACTGAAGCTTTCTTT
CDR3: CASSPPRTGGFTEAFF

D: TRBD1
J: TRBJ2-5
size: once
V: TRBV5-1
DNA: TGCGCCAGCAGCCACGGGACAGCACCCGGGGAGACCCAGTACTTC
CDR3: CASSHGTAPGETQYF

D: TRBD1
J: TRBJ1-2
size: -
V: TRBV6-5
DNA: TGTGCCAGCAAGGGCGGACAGGCTAACTATGGCTACACCTTC
CDR3: CASKGGQANYGYTF

D: -
J: TRBJ2-1
size: few
V: TRBV7-9
DNA: TGTGCCAGCAGCTTAGCCGAGGGTCTCAACAATGAGCAGTTCTTC
CDR3: CASSLAEGLNNEQFF

D: -
J: TRBJ2-7
size: -
V: TRBV7-2
DNA: TGTGCCAGCAGCGAGGGGCAGAGCAAAGGGTACGAGCAGTACTTC
CDR3: CASSEGQSKGYEQYF

D: -
J: TRBJ2-7
size: -
V: TRBV7-2
DNA: TGTGCCAGCAGCTTAGACTATAACTCCTACGAGCAGTACTTC
CDR3: CASSLDYNSYEQYF

D: -
J: TRBJ1-1
size: -
V: TRBV12-5
DNA: TGTGCTAGTGGACCCAAGGGGGGGAACACTGAAGCTTTCTTT
CDR3: CASGPKGGNTEAFF

D: -
J: TRBJ2-5
size: once
V: TRBV7-9
DNA: TGTGCCAGCAGCAAGTCCGGGAGAGCGGAGGGGGAGACCCAGTACTTC
CDR3: CASSKSGRAEGETQYF

D: TRBD1
J: TRBJ2-6
size: few
V: TRBV7-9
DNA: TGTGCCAGCAGCTCACCGGGACAGAGCTCTGGGGCCAACGTCCTGACTTTC
CDR3: CASSSPGQSSGANVLTF

D: -
J: TRBJ1-2
size: once
V: TRBV4-1
DNA: TGCGCCAGCAGCCAAGCCCAACGGGATGGCTACACCTTC
CDR3: CASSQAQRDGYTF

D: -
J: TRBJ2-5
size: -
V: TRBV5-1
DNA: TGCGCCAGCAGTTCAGGGATCCAAGAGACCCAGTACTTC
CDR3: CASSSGIQETQYF

D: TRBD2
J: TRBJ2-5
size: -
V: TRBV11-3
DNA: TGTGCCAGCAGCCCGGTCTGGACTAGCGGGAGAAAGGGAGAGACCCAGTACTTC
CDR3: CASSPVWTSGRKGETQYF

D: -
J: TRBJ1-1
size: -
V: TRBV7-9
DNA: TGTGCCAGCAGCTTAGCCCGAGCTAGCACTGAAGCTTTCTTT
CDR3: CASSLARASTEAFF

D: -
J: TRBJ1-3
size: -
V: TRBV9
DNA: TGTGCCAGCAGCGTAGAACAGGGAGGGCACTTCTCTGGAAACACCATATATTTT
CDR3: CASSVEQGGHFSGNTIYF

D: -
J: TRBJ1-2
size: -
V: TRBV5-4
DNA: TGTGCCAGCAGCTTGGCTCGACAATCCTATGGCTACACCTTC
CDR3: CASSLARQSYGYTF

D: -
J: TRBJ1-1
size: -
V: TRBV18
DNA: TGTGCCAGCTCACCTTCGTTGAACACTGAAGCTTTCTTT
CDR3: CASSPSLNTEAFF

D: -
J: TRBJ2-3
size: -
V: TRBV28
DNA: TGTGCCAGCAGTTTTCCTGGCACAGATACGCAGTATTTT
CDR3: CASSFPGTDTQYF

D: TRBD2
J: TRBJ2-7
size: -
V: TRBV7-6
DNA: TGTGCCAGCAGCTTATCGCCTAGCGGCCTGTTGGAGCAGTACTTC
CDR3: CASSLSPSGLLEQYF

D: -
J: TRBJ2-1
size: once
V: TRBV7-7
DNA: TGTGCTAGCAGCTTAGAGGTCGGGGGGCCCCTAAATGAGCAGTTCTTC
CDR3: CASSLEVGGPLNEQFF

D: -
J: TRBJ2-3
size: -
V: TRBV6-6
DNA: TGTGCCAGCAGAAAGGGCAGCGGTCAAGGGGGGACGCAGTATTTT
CDR3: CASRKGSGQGGTQYF

D: TRBD2
J: TRBJ2-1
size: -
V: TRBV11-1
DNA: TGTGCCAGCAGCTTGAGCGGGGGCTCCTACAATGAGCAGTTCTTC
CDR3: CASSLSGGSYNEQFF

D: -
J: TRBJ2-2
size: medium-sized
V: TRBV6-5
DNA: TGTGCCAGCAGTTACTCTCTCCAGGGGAACACCGGGGAGCTGTTTTTT
CDR3: CASSYSLQGNTGELFF

D: -
J: TRBJ2-1
size: -
V: TRBV27
DNA: TGTGCCAGTGCTTCCGGCAGTTCCTACAATGAGCAGTTCTTC
CDR3: CASASGSSYNEQFF

D: -
J: TRBJ1-2
size: -
V: TRBV29-1
DNA: TGCAGCGCCGGAACGGGAGCCCGAGGTCTTAACTATGGCTACACCTTC
CDR3: CSAGTGARGLNYGYTF

D: -
J: TRBJ2-7
size: -
V: TRBV6-5
DNA: TGTGCCAGCAGTTACGGGGGGGGCCAGACCCACGAGCAGTACTTC
CDR3: CASSYGGGQTHEQYF